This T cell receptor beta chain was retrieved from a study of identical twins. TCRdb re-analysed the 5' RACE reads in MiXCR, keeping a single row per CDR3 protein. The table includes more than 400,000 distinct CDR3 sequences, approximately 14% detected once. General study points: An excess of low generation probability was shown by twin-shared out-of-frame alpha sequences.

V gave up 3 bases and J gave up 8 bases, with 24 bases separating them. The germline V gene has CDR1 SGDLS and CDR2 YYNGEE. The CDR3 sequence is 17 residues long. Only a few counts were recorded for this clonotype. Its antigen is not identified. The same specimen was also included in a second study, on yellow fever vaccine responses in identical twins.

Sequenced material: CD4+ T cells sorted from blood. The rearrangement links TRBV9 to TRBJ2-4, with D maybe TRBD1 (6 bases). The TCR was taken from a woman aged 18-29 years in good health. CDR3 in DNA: TGTGCCAGCAGCGAAACACCTTCAGGGGTCGAGGGACACATTCAGTACTTC. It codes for CASSETPSGVEGHIQYF.